The 32 T cell receptor beta chains reported below all come from one sample, sequenced in a study of CD8 T cells in ankylosing spondylitis. Each CDR3 protein gets one entry after TCRdb re-called the 5' RACE reads with MiXCR. The table lists 700,000 or so distinct CDR3 sequences, under 20% of them singletons. What these receptors recognize is not known. Study-wide results and caveats: For ankylosing spondylitis blood, a TCR beta motif of under 10 highly homologous variants appeared characteristic.

Sequenced: blood, either unsorted or a sorted T cell fraction (not recorded which). These receptors were collected from a male donor with ankylosing spondylitis.

In DNA, the CDR3 is TGCGCCAGCAGCCCCGGACGATTCGCGAACACCGGGGAGCTGTTTTTT. This encodes CASSPGRFANTGELFF. V is TRBV5-1 and J is TRBJ2-2; D call uncertain. The CDR3 is 16 amino acids. Germline-derived CDR1 and CDR2 are SGHRS and YFSETQ. V lost 4 bases to trimming and J lost 0 bases, with 13 bases between them.

This chain uses TRBV5-1 with TRBJ2-1; a possible D gene is TRBD1 (5 bases). In germline, CDR1 is SGHRS, CDR2 YFSETQ. The CDR3 runs to 15 residues. V was shortened by 1 base and J by 2 bases, with 10 bases between the two germline ends. The CDR3 nucleotides read TGCGCCAGCAGCTTGTTACAGGTCACCTACAATGAGCAGTTCTTC. Protein: CASSLLQVTYNEQFF.

This clonotype was seen a handful of times. The chain combines TRBV5-1 with TRBJ2-7, with a tentative D call TRBD1 (6 bases). The length of the CDR3 is 13 residues. V was cut by 7 bases and J by 2 bases, with 13 bases left in between. The V gene's germline CDR1 is SGHRS and CDR2 YFSETQ. CDR3 coding DNA: TGCGCCAGCTCTGGCAGGGGCGCCTACGAGCAGTACTTC. The encoded protein is CASSGRGAYEQYF.

This clonotype was observed a handful of times. The J gene is TRBJ2-3, the V gene TRBV11-2; weak D call: TRBD1 (5 bases). Trimming cost V 3 bases and J 11 bases, with 12 bases left between them. The CDR3 spans 12 residues. Per the germline V gene, CDR1 is SGHAT and CDR2 is FQNNGV. The chain's CDR3 is CASSLSIQVQYF. Written as DNA, the CDR3 is TGTGCCAGCAGCTTGAGTATACAGGTGCAGTATTTT.

This clonotype was recorded a few times. The rearrangement joins TRBV7-9 to TRBJ2-7, with unresolved D. V was cut by 8 bases and J by 2 bases, with 13 bases left in between. CDR3 length: 13 residues. In germline, CDR1 is SEHNR, CDR2 FQNEAQ (reference sequence). The chain's CDR3 is CASGPPRTYEQYF. CDR3 sequence (DNA): TGTGCCAGCGGACCACCTAGGACCTACGAGCAGTACTTC.

The chain joins TRBV24-1 to TRBJ2-1, with D unclear. This CDR3 is 12 amino acids long. Germline CDR1 is KGHDR and CDR2 is SFDVKD. V lost 2 bases and J lost 8, with 6 bases in between. In DNA, the CDR3 is TGTGCCACCAGTGATTCTTATTATGAGCAGTTCTTC. It translates to CATSDSYYEQFF.

This chain joins TRBV20-1 and TRBJ1-3; the match to TRBD1 covers 7 bases. The CDR3 totals 13 residues. Trimming removed 5 bases from V and 7 bases from J; junction bases left unmatched: 8. Germline CDR1 reads DFQATT; CDR2 reads SNEGSKA (reference sequence). CDR3 protein: CSAVTGVLNTIYF. For the CDR3, the DNA is TGCAGTGCTGTAACAGGGGTCTTGAACACCATATATTTT.

J is TRBJ2-2 and V is TRBV19; 8 positions agree with TRBD1. V was clipped by 3 bases and J by 11 bases; unmatched bases: 5. CDR3 length equals 13 residues. Germline V gene data show CDR1 as LNHDA and CDR2 as SQIVND (reference sequence). CDR3 nucleotide sequence: TGTGCCAGTAGTATTAGCGACAGGGGCGAGCTGTTTTTT. Its translation: CASSISDRGELFF.

The V and J genes are TRBV20-1 and TRBJ1-6, with TRBD1 as a possible D gene (6 bases). The V and J ends lost 6 bases and 14 bases respectively, with 23 bases between them. CDR3 length equals 14 residues. Germline values: CDR1 DFQATT, CDR2 SNEGSKA (reference sequence). The CDR3 spells CSAIDRFGQGTLHF. The CDR3 DNA follows: TGCAGTGCCATCGACAGGTTCGGGCAAGGAACCCTCCACTTT.

This clonotype was detected a few times. The chain carries TRBV11-2 and TRBJ1-1, with D maybe TRBD1 (6 bases). In germline, CDR1 is SGHAT, CDR2 FQNNGV. This CDR3 spans 15 amino acids. V was clipped by 4 bases and J by 4 bases, with 16 bases between them. The CDR3 region has the DNA TGTGCCAGCAGCTACACCCAGGGGTTGGGCACTGAAGCTTTCTTT. This translates into CASSYTQGLGTEAFF.

The chain couples TRBV7-2 to TRBJ1-5; no definite D call. Trimming took off 5 bases at V and 5 bases at J, with 13 bases between the two ends. Germline V gives CDR1 SGHTA, CDR2 FQGNSA. CDR3 size: 14 residues. The CDR3 DNA reads as TGTGCCAGCAGCCCACCGGGTGCTTATCAGCCCCAGCATTTT. Translated: CASSPPGAYQPQHF. The whole variable domain, remainder taken from reference TRBV7-2 and TRBJ1-5, is GAGVSQSPSNKVTEKGKDVELRCDPISGHTALYWYRQSLGQGLEFLIYFQGNSAPDKSGLPSDRFSAERTGGSVSTLTIQRTQQEDSAVYLCASSPPGAYQPQHFGDGTRLSIL.

There are a few counts of this clonotype. This chain joins TRBV28 and TRBJ2-1; D might be TRBD2 (5 bases). V was cut by 9 bases and J by 5 bases, with 17 bases left in between. The germline gives CDR1 MDHEN, CDR2 SYDVKM. The CDR3 runs to 14 residues. For the CDR3, the DNA is TGTGCCAGTTCGAAATTCCGGGAAAACAATGAGCAGTTCTTC. This gives the protein CASSKFRENNEQFF.

V usage is TRBV12-3 or TRBV12-4 and J usage is TRBJ1-1; D gene uncertain. Trimming removed 4 bases from V and 5 bases from J, with 11 bases in between. The CDR3 covers 13 residues. This CDR3 is CASSYGILTEAFF. In nucleotides, the CDR3 is TGTGCCAGCAGTTACGGGATTTTGACTGAAGCTTTCTTT.

V and J are TRBV5-1 and TRBJ1-1; 9 nucleotides align to TRBD1. CDR1 and CDR2 (germline): SGHRS, YFSETQ. This CDR3 spans 14 amino acids. Trimming took 4 bases from V and 5 from J; bases not matched to a gene: 6. The CDR3 DNA sequence: TGCGCCAGCAGCACCCGGACAGGGGATACTGAAGCTTTCTTT. Translating gives CASSTRTGDTEAFF.

This clonotype was detected only a few times. The chain is built from TRBV12-3 or TRBV12-4 and TRBJ1-1, with a possible D match to TRBD1 (6 bases). The CDR3 runs to 14 residues. Trimming removed 7 bases at V and 5 bases at J, with 17 bases between. The CDR3 bases are TGTGCCAGCAATCGGGGGGCGATGCTTACTGAAGCTTTCTTT. It specifies CASNRGAMLTEAFF.

In its sample, this clonotype was seen many times. This sequence joins TRBV27 and TRBJ1-2; possible D gene TRBD1, 6 bases. Germline-derived CDR1 and CDR2 are MNHEY and SMNVEV (reference sequence). V lost 6 bases, J lost 8 bases, and 16 bases lay in between. The CDR3 spans 13 residues. The DNA of the CDR3 is TGTGCCAGCAGCCCGAACAGGGATAGAGGCTACACCTTC. It is translated as CASSPNRDRGYTF.

The chain couples TRBV15 to TRBJ2-1; no clear D gene. V shed 5 bases and J shed 9 bases, with 14 bases lying between them. This CDR3 is built from 13 residues. The germline V gene has CDR1 LNHNV and CDR2 YYDKDF (reference sequence). The CDR3 here is CATSPSLGPEQFF. CDR3 bases: TGTGCCACCAGCCCAAGTCTTGGGCCTGAGCAGTTCTTC.

This chain connects TRBV28 to TRBJ2-1; D tentatively fits TRBD1 or TRBD2 (5 bases each). V was clipped by 5 bases and J by 1 base, with 18 bases between them. The germline V gene has CDR1 MDHEN and CDR2 SYDVKM. This CDR3 has 17 residues. For the CDR3, the DNA is TGTGCCAGCAGTGGACACCCGCCGGGGTCGTCCTACAATGAGCAGTTCTTC. Its protein product is CASSGHPPGSSYNEQFF.

The table lists this clonotype with a few counts. V and J are TRBV20-1 and TRBJ2-2, with 8 bases lining up with TRBD2. Germline V gene sequence: CDR1 DFQATT, CDR2 SNEGSKA (reference sequence). The CDR3 loop spans 16 amino acids. Trimming removed 2 bases from V and 1 base from J; junction bases left unmatched: 6. The DNA of the CDR3 is TGCAGTGCTAGAATAGGTAGCGGGGTGAACACCGGGGAGCTGTTTTTT. This gives the protein CSARIGSGVNTGELFF.

This clonotype was observed at least ten times. This CDR3 reads CASREGAGNQPQHF. The DNA for the CDR3 is TGTGCCAGCAGGGAGGGTGCCGGCAATCAGCCCCAGCATTTT. This rearrangement joins TRBV12-3 or TRBV12-4 to TRBJ1-5, with unresolved D. Trimming stripped 6 bases from V and 2 bases from J, with 11 bases between. This CDR3 has 14 residues.

The rearrangement links TRBV12-3 or TRBV12-4 to TRBJ2-1; possible D gene TRBD2, 5 bases. The V and J ends lost 2 bases and 9 bases respectively, with 11 bases between them. The CDR3 is 13 residues long. This CDR3 reads CASSLSRRGEQFF. CDR3 coding DNA: TGTGCCAGCAGTTTATCCCGCCGGGGTGAGCAGTTCTTC.

This clonotype has more than one count but fewer than ten. The chain is built from TRBV7-8 and TRBJ2-3, with 7 bases lining up with TRBD2. This CDR3 comprises 16 residues. The V and J ends lost 5 bases and 3 bases, in that order; junction bases with no gene match: 11. The germline V gene has CDR1 SGHVS and CDR2 FQNEAQ. The CDR3 DNA reads TGTGCCAGCAGCACCTTAGGCCTAGCGGAAACAGATACGCAGTATTTT. Amino acid sequence: CASSTLGLAETDTQYF.

DNA for the CDR3: TGTGCCAGCAGTGACACGGACAGGAAGGGCAATCAGCCCCAGCATTTT. Encoded protein: CASSDTDRKGNQPQHF. The V gene is TRBV6-2 or TRBV6-3, the J gene TRBJ1-5, with 7 bases fitting TRBD1. CDR3 length: 16 residues. The J segment lost 2 bases and the V segment lost 5 bases, leaving 9 bases of the junction unmatched. Germline V CDR1 and CDR2: MNHEY, SVGEGT.

CDR3 in amino acids: CASSFFREGRNYEQYF. CDR3 DNA sequence: TGTGCCAGCAGCTTCTTCCGGGAGGGCCGTAACTACGAGCAGTACTTC. The chain combines TRBV13 with TRBJ2-7, with 8 positions matching TRBD2. The CDR3 spans 16 residues. V gave up 3 bases and J gave up 3 bases; unmatched junction bases: 10. Germline CDR1 reads PRHDT; CDR2 reads FYEKMQ (reference sequence).

This clonotype was observed a few times. The chain uses TRBV3-1 and TRBJ2-1, with D perhaps matching TRBD1 (6 bases). The germline V gene encodes CDR1 LGHDT and CDR2 YNNKEL (reference sequence). V was shortened by 4 bases and J by 3 bases, with 13 bases between the two germline ends. The CDR3 is 15 residues long. The chain's CDR3 is CASSPEGVVYNEQFF. The CDR3 DNA is TGTGCCAGCAGCCCAGAGGGGGTCGTCTACAATGAGCAGTTCTTC.

This clonotype occurred many times. The CDR3 DNA reads TGTGCCAGCAGTCCCCCCGGCAGGGTCCAAGAGACCCAGTACTTC. Translating it yields CASSPPGRVQETQYF. V is TRBV12-3 or TRBV12-4 and J is TRBJ2-5; a weak D match, TRBD1 (5 bases). Trimming cost V 5 bases and J 1 base, with 14 bases left between them. CDR3 length: 15 amino acids.

The CDR3 bases are TGTGCCAGCAGTGAAGCCCAGGGCTGGTCCTACGAGCAGTACTTC. It codes for CASSEAQGWSYEQYF. The chain joins TRBV2 to TRBJ2-7, with D possibly being TRBD1 (5 bases). Germline V gene lookup returns CDR1 SNHLY and CDR2 FYNNEI. Trimming left V 0 bases short and J 1 base short, with 10 bases between. The CDR3 runs to 15 residues.

There are a few counts of this clonotype. CDR3 loop: CASSQALNDEQYF. In nucleotides, the CDR3 is TGTGCCAGCAGCCAAGCCCTAAACGACGAGCAGTACTTC. The J gene is TRBJ2-7, the V gene TRBV14, with D unresolved. In germline, CDR1 is SGHDN, CDR2 FVKESK. V was pared by 1 base and J by 5 bases, with 9 bases between. The CDR3 contains 13 residues.

The chain links TRBV20-1 to TRBJ2-3, with TRBD2 identical over 7 bases. In germline, CDR1 is DFQATT, CDR2 SNEGSKA (reference sequence). The CDR3 spans 15 residues. The V segment lost 5 bases and the J segment 5 bases; nucleotides outside the gene matches: 13. CDR3 DNA: TGCAGTGCTTCAGACCCGGGGGGTGCGGTAGATACGCAGTATTTT. Translating gives CSASDPGGAVDTQYF.

This clonotype came up a few times. The chain is built from TRBV6-1 and TRBJ1-6; maybe TRBD1 (6 bases). V shed 6 bases and J shed 7 bases, with 16 bases lying between them. Germline V lookup: CDR1 MNHNS, CDR2 SASEGT. This CDR3 has 15 amino acids. The CDR3 sequence is CASRWGAGANSPLHF. DNA of the CDR3: TGTGCCAGCAGATGGGGGGCAGGGGCGAATTCACCCCTCCACTTT.

This chain links TRBV28 with TRBJ2-5; D is ambiguous. CDR3 size: 15 residues. Trimming took 1 base from V and 2 from J, leaving 11 bases between them. The germline gives CDR1 MDHEN, CDR2 SYDVKM. Here the CDR3 reads CASSLLAVAQETQYF. As DNA, the CDR3 is TGTGCCAGCAGTTTATTGGCGGTCGCACAAGAGACCCAGTACTTC.

This clonotype was seen only a few times. The DNA for the CDR3 is TGTGCCAGCAGCGGGGCAGACAGGGGATCCTACGAGCAGTACTTC. Residues: CASSGADRGSYEQYF. The chain carries TRBV7-9 and TRBJ2-7; the match to TRBD1 covers 8 bases. The CDR3 loop spans 15 amino acids. Germline CDR1 is SEHNR and CDR2 is FQNEAQ (reference sequence). The trim removed 5 bases at V and 1 base at J, leaving 7 bases unmatched.